These T cell receptor beta chains were read from a single sample in a study of blood T cell repertoires in COVID-19. Some clones are missing from TCRdb's copy, which holds only in-frame ones; the method was immunoSEQ multiplex PCR. Found here are around 150,000 clones, approximately 86% of them singletons; the top ten hold around 3.9%. The sample taken for sequencing was peripheral blood. The receptors were sampled from a woman aged 55-69 years who had recovered from COVID-19. CDR3s include the opening cysteine and the closing phenylalanine or tryptophan. The D gene is left open where the match is weak. Expanded clones get a size class; other rows say once, few or many, or leave the size out.

J: TRBJ2-7
D: TRBD1
size: NA
V: TRBV6-6
CDR3: CASRAGGTAYEQYF
DNA: TGTGCCAGCAGAGCAGGGGGCACTGCCTACGAGCAGTACTTC

J: TRBJ1-3
D: NA
size: once
V: TRBV2
CDR3: CASSEQGGNTIYF
DNA: TGTGCCAGCAGTGAACAGGGCGGCAACACCATATATTTT

J: TRBJ2-5
D: NA
size: NA
V: TRBV4-2
CDR3: CASSQGQIQETQYF
DNA: TGTGCCAGCAGCCAAGGACAAATCCAAGAGACCCAGTACTTC

J: TRBJ2-3
D: NA
size: NA
V: TRBV19
CDR3: CASSLRGGDTQYF
DNA: TGTGCCAGTAGTCTCAGGGGCGGAGATACGCAGTATTTT

J: TRBJ2-1
D: TRBD1
size: NA
V: TRBV18
CDR3: CASSPGTGNNEQFF
DNA: TGTGCCAGCTCACCAGGGACAGGGAACAATGAGCAGTTCTTC

J: TRBJ1-2
D: NA
size: NA
V: TRBV7-9
CDR3: CASSPRQIQNYGYTF
DNA: TGTGCCAGCAGCCCTAGGCAAATACAAAACTATGGCTACACCTTC

J: TRBJ1-2
D: NA
size: NA
V: TRBV29-1
CDR3: CSVGRGNYGYTF
DNA: TGCAGCGTTGGTCGAGGTAACTATGGCTACACCTTC

J: TRBJ2-1
D: TRBD2
size: few
V: TRBV5-1
CDR3: CASSLTSGSYNEQFF
DNA: TGCGCCAGCAGCCTGACTAGCGGCTCCTACAATGAGCAGTTCTTC

J: TRBJ2-7
D: NA
size: NA
V: TRBV25-1
CDR3: CASSESGSVYEQYF
DNA: TGTGCCAGCAGTGAATCAGGGTCGGTTTACGAGCAGTACTTC

J: TRBJ2-7
D: NA
size: NA
V: TRBV5-4
CDR3: CASSLAVTSSYEQYF
DNA: TGTGCCAGCAGCTTGGCCGTCACCAGCTCCTACGAGCAGTACTTC

J: TRBJ1-2
D: TRBD1
size: NA
V: TRBV29-1
CDR3: CSAQGADGYTF
DNA: TGCAGCGCACAGGGGGCGGATGGCTACACCTTC

J: TRBJ2-7
D: NA
size: NA
V: TRBV6-1
CDR3: CASSEDRTYEQYF
DNA: TGTGCCAGCAGTGAAGACAGGACCTACGAGCAGTACTTC

J: TRBJ2-2
D: NA
size: NA
V: TRBV28
CDR3: CASSLIQGSGELFF
DNA: TGTGCCAGCAGTTTGATTCAGGGGTCCGGGGAGCTGTTTTTT

J: TRBJ2-6
D: NA
size: NA
V: TRBV5-6
CDR3: CASSLGAAGANVLTF
DNA: TGTGCCAGCAGCTTGGGGGCTGCCGGGGCCAACGTCCTGACTTTC

J: TRBJ2-4
D: TRBD1
size: NA
V: TRBV5-1
CDR3: CASSFQGALAKNIQYF
DNA: TGCGCCAGCAGCTTTCAGGGGGCTTTAGCCAAAAACATTCAGTACTTC

J: TRBJ1-1
D: TRBD1
size: NA
V: TRBV12-3/TRBV12-4
CDR3: CASSLGQGLEAFF
DNA: TGTGCCAGCAGTTTAGGACAGGGCCTGGAAGCTTTCTTT

J: TRBJ2-5
D: NA
size: NA
V: TRBV7-8
CDR3: CASSLEGPQETQYF
DNA: TGTGCCAGCAGCTTGGAGGGGCCCCAAGAGACCCAGTACTTC

J: TRBJ2-5
D: NA
size: NA
V: TRBV7-9
CDR3: CASSLGRTGPETQYF
DNA: TGTGCCAGCAGCTTAGGTCGTACAGGGCCGGAGACCCAGTACTTC

J: TRBJ2-5
D: TRBD1
size: NA
V: TRBV23-1
CDR3: CASRTDRDRCKEETQYF
DNA: TGCGCCAGCAGAACGGACAGGGATCGGTGTAAGGAGGAGACCCAGTACTTC

J: TRBJ2-3
D: TRBD1
size: NA
V: TRBV10-3
CDR3: CAISRQGEPLVDTQYF
DNA: TGTGCCATCAGCAGACAGGGGGAGCCCCTGGTCGATACGCAGTATTTT

J: TRBJ2-6
D: NA
size: NA
V: TRBV27
CDR3: CASSLFLSGANVLTF
DNA: TGTGCCAGCAGTTTATTCCTCTCTGGGGCCAACGTCCTGACTTTC

J: TRBJ2-3
D: NA
size: NA
V: TRBV5-1
CDR3: CASSFGTSTDTQYF
DNA: TGCGCCAGCAGCTTCGGGACTAGCACAGATACGCAGTATTTT

J: TRBJ2-5
D: NA
size: few
V: TRBV5-1
CDR3: CASSSRGSGFQETQYF
DNA: TGCGCCAGCAGCTCCCGAGGAAGCGGGTTCCAAGAGACCCAGTACTTC

J: TRBJ1-1
D: TRBD1
size: NA
V: TRBV5-1
CDR3: CASSRAGGDTEAFF
DNA: TGCGCCAGCAGCAGGGCAGGGGGCGACACTGAAGCTTTCTTT

J: TRBJ2-2
D: TRBD1
size: NA
V: TRBV28
CDR3: CASAGPGQRFTGELFF
DNA: TGTGCCAGCGCCGGTCCGGGACAGCGGTTCACCGGGGAGCTGTTTTTT

J: TRBJ1-1
D: TRBD1
size: NA
V: TRBV15
CDR3: CATSIGQGEAFF
DNA: TGTGCCACCAGCATTGGACAGGGTGAAGCTTTCTTT

J: TRBJ1-5
D: NA
size: few
V: TRBV30
CDR3: CAWSPPGQPQHF
DNA: TGTGCCTGGAGCCCCCCGGGTCAGCCCCAGCATTTT

J: TRBJ1-1
D: TRBD1
size: NA
V: TRBV19
CDR3: CASNDRATEAFF
DNA: TGTGCCAGTAACGACAGGGCCACTGAAGCTTTCTTT

J: TRBJ1-2
D: TRBD1
size: NA
V: TRBV19
CDR3: CASAPGTEDISDYGYTF
DNA: TGTGCCAGTGCCCCCGGGACAGAGGATATCTCTGACTATGGCTACACCTTC

J: TRBJ1-3
D: NA
size: NA
V: TRBV18
CDR3: CASSPAGGAGNTIYF
DNA: TGTGCCAGCTCACCAGCGGGAGGGGCAGGAAACACCATATATTTT

J: TRBJ2-5
D: NA
size: NA
V: TRBV19
CDR3: CASSPSSTHQETQYF
DNA: TGTGCCAGTAGTCCGTCTAGCACTCACCAAGAGACCCAGTACTTC

J: TRBJ2-3
D: NA
size: once
V: TRBV29-1
CDR3: CSVERETDTQYF
DNA: TGCAGCGTTGAACGGGAGACAGATACGCAGTATTTT

J: TRBJ1-1
D: NA
size: NA
V: TRBV4-2
CDR3: CASSQEWVAGTEAFF
DNA: TGTGCCAGCAGCCAAGAGTGGGTGGCAGGCACTGAAGCTTTCTTT

J: TRBJ2-7
D: TRBD1
size: NA
V: TRBV28
CDR3: CASSFLDRGQYEQYF
DNA: TGTGCCAGCAGTTTTCTCGACAGGGGGCAATACGAGCAGTACTTC

J: TRBJ1-1
D: NA
size: NA
V: TRBV4-2
CDR3: CASSPTIQSSNTEAFF
DNA: TGTGCCAGCAGCCCTACCATACAGAGCTCGAACACTGAAGCTTTCTTT

J: TRBJ2-5
D: TRBD1
size: NA
V: TRBV18
CDR3: CASSPRQGQETQYF
DNA: TGTGCCAGCTCACCCCGACAGGGCCAAGAGACCCAGTACTTC

J: TRBJ2-5
D: TRBD1
size: NA
V: TRBV28
CDR3: CASSLIYRGTYF
DNA: TGTGCCAGCAGTTTAATATACAGGGGAACGTACTTC

J: TRBJ2-7
D: TRBD1
size: NA
V: TRBV4-1
CDR3: CASRSPGQGRYEQYF
DNA: TGCGCCAGCCGCTCCCCGGGACAGGGCCGCTACGAGCAGTACTTC

J: TRBJ1-5
D: TRBD1
size: NA
V: TRBV24-1
CDR3: CATSDSGGRDQPQHF
DNA: TGTGCCACCAGTGATTCAGGGGGCCGGGATCAGCCCCAGCATTTT